This TCR beta chain was obtained from a study of T cells in Graves' hyperthyroidism and ophthalmopathy. Broader study findings: Also found in blood were most expanded thyroid clonotypes above 0.001.

Trimming pared 0 bases from V and 8 bases from J, leaving 10 bases between. The CDR3 consists of 13 residues. Germline V gene lookup returns CDR1 LGHNA and CDR2 YSLEER. Remarks on this clonotype: Its antigen is still unknown.

From RNA transcripts, TCR beta CDR3 regions were amplified. HTBI primers drove first-round RT-PCR of the TCR CDR3. TCRdb recomputed calls from the multiplex PCR reads with MiXCR, one row per CDR3 protein. The data contain roughly 290,000 distinct CDR3 sequences, approximately 15% of them seen just once; the ten biggest clones take up about 50%. The receptor was isolated from a woman aged 60-75 years with Graves' ophthalmopathy. The chain combines TRBV4-3 with TRBJ1-2; D call uncertain. The sample comprised blood. The CDR3 protein is CASSQEMRVGYTF. The CDR3, as DNA: TGCGCCAGCAGCCAAGAAATGAGGGTCGGCTACACCTTC.